This TCR beta chain was sequenced in a study of blood T cell repertoires in COVID-19. Study overall: Specimens from acute and convalescent COVID-19 originated in the United States, Italy and Spain. T cells, B-cell-depleted T cells, or PBMCs supplied cDNA or gDNA.

In the original processing: Amplification with reference gene primers provided the estimates of nucleated cell counts. Some clones are missing from TCRdb's copy, which holds only in-frame ones; the method was immunoSEQ multiplex PCR. The V and J calls and clone size are taken from that table; D and trimming were inferred from the DNA. The table lists some 280,000 clones, around 90% of them singletons. Per the germline V gene, CDR1 is GTSNPN and CDR2 is SVGIG (reference sequence). The CDR3 runs 13 residues. The V end was cut by 2 bases, the J end by 8 bases, with 15 bases between. The sequence was obtained from a woman in her 40s who had recovered from COVID-19. The rearrangement uses TRBV30 and TRBJ1-2; D may be TRBD1 (6 bases). The sample comprised peripheral blood. CDR3 in amino acids: CAWSLRGGQGYTF. As DNA, the CDR3 is TGTGCCTGGAGTCTTCGGGGGGGCCAGGGCTACACCTTC.